This T cell receptor (beta chain) is drawn from a study of T-cell reconstitution after alpha-beta-depleted transplantation in children. During its preparation, the TCRbeta library received unique molecular identifiers. Each CDR3 protein is one row after TCRdb ran MiXCR on the PCR reads. The table lists approximately 200,000 distinct CDR3 sequences, 13% to 15% of them singletons. This clonotype was seen at least ten times. The germline CDR1 and CDR2 sequences are MGHRA and YSYEKL. The V and J ends lost 1 base and 4 bases respectively, with 9 bases between them. This CDR3 has 14 amino acids. The receptor was isolated from a human donor who donated a stem cell graft to a child with acute lymphoblastic leukemia. Sequencing used PBMCs from the stem cell graft donor, obtained from the stem cell graft. This chain connects TRBV4-1 to TRBJ2-3; D tentatively reads TRBD1 or TRBD2 (5 bases each). CDR3 nucleotides: TGCGCCAGCAGCCAAGGGGTGGGGGCAGATACGCAGTATTTT. It encodes CASSQGVGADTQYF.